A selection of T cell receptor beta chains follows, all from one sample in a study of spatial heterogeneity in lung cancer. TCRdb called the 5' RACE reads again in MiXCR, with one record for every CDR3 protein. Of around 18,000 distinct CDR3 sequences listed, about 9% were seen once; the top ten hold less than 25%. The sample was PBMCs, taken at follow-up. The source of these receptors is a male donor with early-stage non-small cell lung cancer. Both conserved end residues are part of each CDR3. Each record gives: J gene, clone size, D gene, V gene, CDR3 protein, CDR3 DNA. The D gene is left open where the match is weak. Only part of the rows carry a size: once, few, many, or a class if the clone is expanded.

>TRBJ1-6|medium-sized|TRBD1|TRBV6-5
CASSYWQSLVTGQLRSPLHF
TGTGCCAGCAGTTACTGGCAATCTCTGGTGACAGGGCAACTACGTTCACCCCTCCACTTT
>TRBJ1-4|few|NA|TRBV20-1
CSARPGTYDATNEKLFF
TGCAGTGCCCGACCCGGGACGTACGATGCAACTAATGAAAAACTGTTTTTT
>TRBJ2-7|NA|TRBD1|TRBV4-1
CSSSPGQGIEQYF
TGCTCCAGCAGCCCAGGACAGGGGATCGAGCAGTACTTC
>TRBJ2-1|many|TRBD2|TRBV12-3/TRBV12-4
CASSVAGGGWDEQFF
TGTGCCAGCAGTGTAGCGGGGGGGGGCTGGGATGAGCAGTTCTTC
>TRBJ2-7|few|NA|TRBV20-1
CSARGYSGVATNYEQYF
TGCAGTGCTAGAGGGTACTCTGGGGTAGCGACCAACTACGAGCAGTACTTC
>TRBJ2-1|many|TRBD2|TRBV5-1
CASSSGPRNEQFF
TGCGCCAGCAGTAGCGGGCCCAGGAATGAGCAGTTCTTC
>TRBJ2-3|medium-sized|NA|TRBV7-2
CASSVTTDTQYF
TGTGCCAGCAGCGTAACCACAGATACGCAGTATTTT
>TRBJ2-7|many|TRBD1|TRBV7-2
CASSLVGDRADEQYF
TGTGCCAGCAGCTTGGTGGGTGACAGGGCCGACGAGCAGTACTTC
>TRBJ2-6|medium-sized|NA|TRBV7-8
CASSLVVLQQWANVLTF
TGTGCCAGCAGCTTAGTGGTGTTGCAGCAATGGGCCAACGTCCTGACTTTC
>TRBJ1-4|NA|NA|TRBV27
CAGSGSQVGWEKLFF
TGTGCCGGCAGTGGATCCCAGGTTGGCTGGGAAAAACTGTTTTTT
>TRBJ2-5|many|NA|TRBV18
CASSPDETQYF
TGTGCCAGCTCACCAGACGAGACCCAGTACTTC
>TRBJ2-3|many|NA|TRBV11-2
CASSPASTDTQYF
TGTGCCAGCAGCCCGGCTAGCACAGATACGCAGTATTTT
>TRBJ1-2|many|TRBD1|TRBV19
CASQLHGTGYYGYTF
TGTGCCAGTCAACTCCACGGGACAGGGTACTATGGCTACACCTTC
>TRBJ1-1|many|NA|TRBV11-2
CASSSAAPTEAFF
TGTGCCAGCAGCTCCGCTGCCCCCACTGAAGCTTTCTTT
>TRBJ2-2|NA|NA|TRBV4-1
CASSQVQNTGELFF
TGCGCCAGCAGCCAAGTGCAGAACACCGGGGAGCTGTTTTTT
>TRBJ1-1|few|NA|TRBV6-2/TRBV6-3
CASCRRGAKTEAFF
TGTGCCAGTTGTAGACGAGGGGCAAAGACTGAAGCTTTCTTT